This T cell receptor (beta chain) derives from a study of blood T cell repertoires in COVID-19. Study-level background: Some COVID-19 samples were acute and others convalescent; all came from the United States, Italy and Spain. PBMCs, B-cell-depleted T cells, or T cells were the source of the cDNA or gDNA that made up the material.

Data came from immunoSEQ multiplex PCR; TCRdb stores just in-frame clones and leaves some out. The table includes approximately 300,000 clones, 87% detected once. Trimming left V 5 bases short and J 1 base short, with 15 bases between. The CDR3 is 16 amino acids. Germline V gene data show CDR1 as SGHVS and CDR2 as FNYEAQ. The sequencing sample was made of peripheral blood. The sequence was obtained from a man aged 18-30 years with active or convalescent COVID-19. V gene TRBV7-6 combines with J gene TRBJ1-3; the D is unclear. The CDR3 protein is CASSPGGQVSGNTIYF. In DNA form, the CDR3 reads TGTGCCAGCAGCCCCGGTGGCCAGGTTTCTGGAAACACCATATATTTT. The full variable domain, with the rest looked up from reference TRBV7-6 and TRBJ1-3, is GAGVSQSPRYKVTKRGQDVALRCDPISGHVSLYWYRQALGQGPEFLTYFNYEAQQDKSGLPNDRFSAERPEGSISTLTIQRTEQRDSAMYRCASSPGGQVSGNTIYFGEGSWLTVV.